This record looks at one TCR beta chain sequence and its context. Its antigen is as yet unknown. J lost 3 bases, V lost 3 bases, and 7 bases had no gene match. Germline CDR1 is MNHEY and CDR2 is SMNVEV (reference sequence). This CDR3 contains 17 residues. CD45RO-negative cells were positively selected for CCR7, leaving out terminally differentiated effector memory CD45RA+ cells. This specimen comes from a study of shared clonotypes between healthy human individuals. Study as a whole: Donors were a couple of women and a few men aged 18 to 49. There were three CD4 naive, three CD4 memory, two CD8 naive and one CD8 memory plates per donor. Study-wide points: Compared with clonotypes that all four donors shared, non-shared clonotypes had lower generation probabilities. Shared across several donors were around 5% of the naive CD4 clonotypes.

Sequencing used immunoSEQ multiplex PCR; TCRdb keeps in-frame clones, though not all of them. The sample contains 1.5 million to 2.5 million clones, about 94% of which appear only once. The V call is TRBV27, the J call TRBJ2-1, with 11 bases fitting TRBD2. The sequence derives from a man between 18 and 35 years old in good health. Sequenced material: naive CD8+ T cells sorted from blood. DNA for the CDR3: TGTGCCAGCAGTTTGCCCTCGGGACTAGCGGACTACAATGAGCAGTTCTTC. Its translation: CASSLPSGLADYNEQFF.